The 6 T cell receptor beta chains below come from one sample, sequenced in a study of blood T cell repertoires in COVID-19 (dated by TCRdb to the early 2020s). The library was obtained by the immunoSEQ multiplex PCR assay. The clones in this table, taken by TCRdb from immuneACCESS, are in-frame only. Not every clone is retained; where verified, under half of the shortfall comes from an unresolved V gene, and the cause of the rest is unknown. This sample lists roughly 100,000 clones; around 90% were detected once. Of the sample, around 2% falls within the top ten clones. Sequenced sample: peripheral blood. All receptors derive from a man aged 50-60 years with active COVID-19.

The chain joins TRBV19 to TRBJ1-2; no reliable D call. This CDR3 is built from 12 residues. The ends were cut back, 6 bases at V and 8 bases at J, with 13 bases in the middle. The germline gives CDR1 LNHDA, CDR2 SQIVND (reference sequence). The CDR3: CASRAGGKGYTF. CDR3 bases: TGTGCCAGTAGGGCGGGAGGAAAGGGCTACACCTTC.

This chain uses TRBV6-5 with TRBJ2-7; a possible D gene is TRBD1 (5 bases). CDR3 size: 12 residues. The V gene lost 4 bases and the J gene lost 5 bases, with 9 bases spanning the gap. Looked up from germline, CDR1 is MNHEY and CDR2 is SVGAGI. CDR3 nucleotide sequence: TGTGCCAGCAGTTCGCAGGGTAACGAGCAGTACTTC. Its protein product is CASSSQGNEQYF.

CDR3 amino acids: CASSGVRGRLPGIQYF. The CDR3 DNA reads TGTGCCAGCAGCGGGGTGAGGGGGCGCTTGCCCGGGATCCAGTACTTC. The chain joins TRBV7-9 to TRBJ2-5; TRBD1 matches 7 bases. The CDR3 extends over 16 amino acids. V lost 5 bases and J lost 10; bases outside the gene matches: 19. Germline V gene data show CDR1 as SEHNR and CDR2 as FQNEAQ (reference sequence).

The chain is built from TRBV19 and TRBJ2-3; 10 nucleotides match TRBD1. The length of the CDR3 is 15 residues. Germline trimming cut 4 bases from V and 6 bases from J; bases unmatched to any gene: 7. The germline gives CDR1 LNHDA, CDR2 SQIVND (reference sequence). The CDR3 sequence: CASSSWDRGSDTQYF. In nucleotides, the CDR3 is TGTGCCAGTAGTAGTTGGGACAGGGGATCCGATACGCAGTATTTT.

The chain couples TRBV5-1 to TRBJ1-1; 7 bases are shared with TRBD1. This CDR3 contains 15 residues. Losses at the gene ends were 2 bases for V and 2 bases for J; bases not matched to a gene: 6. Germline V gives CDR1 SGHRS, CDR2 YFSETQ. CDR3 nucleotide sequence: TGCGCCAGCAGCTTATTAGGGGGCACTAACACTGAAGCTTTCTTT. It encodes CASSLLGGTNTEAFF.

The V call is TRBV5-3, the J call TRBJ1-1; 9 nucleotides match TRBD1. TRBV5-3 is an open reading frame whose function is uncertain. This CDR3 comprises 16 residues. Germline trimming cut 3 bases from V and 5 bases from J; bases unmatched to any gene: 11. The CDR3 sequence: CARSYVGVGTGTEAFF. The CDR3 coding sequence is TGTGCCAGAAGCTATGTTGGCGTCGGGACAGGGACTGAAGCTTTCTTT.